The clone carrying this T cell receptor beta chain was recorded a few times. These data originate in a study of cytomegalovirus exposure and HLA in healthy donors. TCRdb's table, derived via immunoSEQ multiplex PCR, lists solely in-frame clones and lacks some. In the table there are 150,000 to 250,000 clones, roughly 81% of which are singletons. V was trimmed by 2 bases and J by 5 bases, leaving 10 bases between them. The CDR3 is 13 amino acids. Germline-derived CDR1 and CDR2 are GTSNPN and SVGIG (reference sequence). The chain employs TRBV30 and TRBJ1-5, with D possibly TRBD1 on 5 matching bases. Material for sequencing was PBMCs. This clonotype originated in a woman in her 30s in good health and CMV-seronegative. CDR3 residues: CAWSNRSHQPQHF. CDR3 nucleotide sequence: TGTGCCTGGAGTAACAGGTCCCATCAGCCCCAGCATTTT.